This TCR beta chain was recovered during a study of T cell repertoires in cytomegalovirus infection. Turning to the study itself: Epitope selection comprised recently identified HLA-C-restricted CMV epitopes and well-studied HLA-B-restricted CMV epitopes. Both CMV infection and a matching HLA type were indicated by public TCR beta signatures.

This clonotype was picked up many times. Its antigen is unknown. CDR3 length: 17 amino acids. The V gene end was trimmed by 5 bases and the J gene end by 2 bases; junction bases not matched to a gene: 11. Looked up from germline, CDR1 is SGHVS and CDR2 is FNYEAQ. Study-level findings and limits: Individuals carrying CMV plus the relevant HLA were identified by cumulative frequency of public TCR beta families. It was HLA-C-restricted CMV-specific TCR beta clonotypes that dominated the response ex vivo.

TCRdb fed the reads into MiXCR, producing one record per CDR3 protein. Found here are approximately 770,000 distinct CDR3 sequences, around 29% of them singletons; the top ten hold 13%. This TCR came from a human donor in good health (CMV status not recorded). Some clones in this sample may be carry-over from other donors' samples. Sequenced here: cultured CD8+ T cells from PBMCs, sampled from culture after CMV antigen stimulation. The chain links TRBV7-6 to TRBJ1-3; the match to TRBD1 covers 8 bases. CDR3 region: CASSGKTGEEAGNTIYF. CDR3 nucleotide sequence: TGTGCCAGCAGCGGTAAGACAGGGGAAGAGGCTGGAAACACCATATATTTT.